A selection of T cell receptor beta chains follows, all from one sample in a study of identical twins. In TCRdb, the 5' RACE reads were re-called with MiXCR into one record per CDR3 protein. This sample yields 240,000 or so distinct CDR3 sequences, of which about 13% are seen a single time; approximately 4% belongs to the top ten. These sequences were also reported in another study, on yellow fever vaccine responses in identical twins.

Sequenced material: memory (CD45RO+) T cells sorted from blood. Receptors originate from a woman aged 18-35 years in good health. Both conserved end residues are trimmed from each CDR3.

len	v_gene	j_gene	CDR3aa
11	TRBV5-1	TRBJ2-1	ASSSQRSNEQF
10	TRBV6-6	TRBJ2-1	ASEGRRNEQF
12	TRBV2	TRBJ2-7	ASILLTGGYEQY
16	TRBV9	TRBJ1-2	ASSAHSTAPIAPEGYT
11	TRBV7-9	TRBJ2-5	ASSLRQGETQY
13	TRBV12-3/TRBV12-4	TRBJ2-2	ASSFSGHTIGELF
14	TRBV20-1	TRBJ2-5	SASYELSPSGETQY
16	TRBV21-1	TRBJ2-3	ASSTSGKPSMSTDTQY
12	TRBV20-1	TRBJ2-1	SALGQGARNEQF
13	TRBV28	TRBJ2-4	ASSSPGSGKNIQY
13	TRBV13	TRBJ1-1	ASSLFPPMNTEAF
13	TRBV18	TRBJ2-7	ASSQGLLNRGEQY
12	TRBV20-1	TRBJ2-7	SLLGGGERNEQY
10	TRBV12-3/TRBV12-4	TRBJ2-1	ASSLAYNEQF
11	TRBV7-7	TRBJ2-7	ASSPGTHYEQY
13	TRBV7-8	TRBJ2-2	ASSLYGGSTGELF
14	TRBV4-2	TRBJ2-1	ASSQEGRGGYNEQF
11	TRBV12-3/TRBV12-4	TRBJ2-1	ASSSSQHNEQF
14	TRBV18	TRBJ2-3	ASSPAPRLNTDTQY
12	TRBV5-6	TRBJ2-5	ASSLRLARETQY
14	TRBV10-2	TRBJ2-7	ASLFAGSPGGYEQY
11	TRBV3-1	TRBJ2-7	ASSQVTAGEKY
14	TRBV9	TRBJ1-2	ASSVDGTGLDYGYT
13	TRBV4-1	TRBJ2-1	ASSPNEGLEYEQF
13	TRBV7-2	TRBJ2-7	ASSPQGQGSYEQY
15	TRBV3-1	TRBJ2-5	ASSPLSGGSGVETQY
14	TRBV5-6	TRBJ2-1	ASSADSGRASGEQF
14	TRBV20-1	TRBJ2-2	SARDLREGNTGELF
13	TRBV29-1	TRBJ2-1	SVATSGGDYNEQF
12	TRBV18	TRBJ1-2	ASSPEQGYYGYT
7	TRBV29-1	TRBJ2-1	SVGREQF
13	TRBV19	TRBJ2-5	ASRSGGRYQETQY
13	TRBV7-3	TRBJ1-5	ASSLNRTGNQPQH
13	TRBV5-1	TRBJ2-7	ASSLDRPTIYEQY
12	TRBV10-2	TRBJ2-3	ASSELAGADTQY
12	TRBV6-2/TRBV6-3	TRBJ1-1	ASRYIPGQGEAF
10	TRBV30	TRBJ2-1	AWRGAGAEQF
11	TRBV2	TRBJ2-2	ASRREAQERLF
15	TRBV29-1	TRBJ2-5	SVAGLAGGRGQETQY
13	TRBV29-1	TRBJ2-3	SVVLTSGRTDTQY
11	TRBV7-2	TRBJ2-5	ASSSGYKETQY
14	TRBV7-6	TRBJ2-7	ASSFGAFSGSYEQY
12	TRBV12-3/TRBV12-4	TRBJ1-5	ASSPTGLNQPQH
13	TRBV5-1	TRBJ2-5	ASSNLGTRGETQY
12	TRBV29-1	TRBJ2-3	SVARGRGPDTQY
13	TRBV6-1	TRBJ2-2	ASSRGGVDTGELF
11	TRBV7-2	TRBJ2-7	ASSFGPTYEQY